This TCR beta chain was observed in a study of spatial heterogeneity in lung cancer. At the level of the study: The count of detected beta-chain sequences consistently exceeded that of alpha-chain sequences. TCR and UMI combinations that were unique each appeared, on average, more than ten times in raw reads.

TCRdb used MiXCR to reprocess the 5' RACE reads, holding one entry per CDR3 protein. The top ten clones hold 36% of a sample with about 39,000 distinct CDR3 sequences, under 4% of them seen once. This sample's time point: sample taken at primary tumor resection. The donors comprised some 72 untreated early-stage non-small cell lung cancer patients. Unsorted tumor, nontumor lung tissue or cryopreserved PBMC supplied the whole RNA. With 0 bases removed from V and 3 bases from J, the gap between germline ends came to 17 bases. CDR1 and CDR2 (germline): MGHRA, YSYEKL. The CDR3 sequence is 17 residues long. This clonotype was seen ten or more times.

J is TRBJ1-1 and V is TRBV4-1, with no clear D. The origin of this receptor is a male donor with early-stage non-small cell lung cancer. The sequences come from normal lung tissue next to the tumor, collected at surgery. Written as DNA, the CDR3 is TGCGCCAGCAGCCAAGATCCCGGATCGGACGGAGACACTGAAGCTTTCTTT. Protein: CASSQDPGSDGDTEAFF.